A single sample gave rise to the 6 T cell receptor beta chains below, sequenced in a study of blood T cell repertoires in COVID-19. Here immunoSEQ multiplex PCR was the method, and the copy in TCRdb shows in-frame clones only, minus some. The table includes more than 200,000 clones, about 85% detected once. Sequencing was done on a sample of peripheral blood. These TCRs come from a man aged 18 to 30 with active or convalescent COVID-19.

This chain joins TRBV29-1 and TRBJ2-1, with D possibly being TRBD2 (5 bases). The length of the CDR3 is 16 residues. Germline V CDR1 and CDR2: SQVTM, ANQGSEA. Trimming removed 4 bases from V and 8 bases from J, with 24 bases in between. In nucleotides, the CDR3 is TGCAGCGTTGGAGGACCTACCGGGAAAAGAGAGGATGAGCAGTTCTTC. The encoded protein is CSVGGPTGKREDEQFF.

This clone appeared a single time. This rearrangement joins TRBV7-7 to TRBJ2-3; 13 bases are a match to TRBD2. Germline lookup yields CDR1 SSHAT and CDR2 FNYEAQ (reference sequence). V gave up 1 base and J gave up 1 base; unmatched junction bases: 8. This CDR3 region has 19 residues. The DNA for the CDR3 is TGTGCCAGCAGCTTAGGACTAGCGGGGGGTCCCGACGGCACAGATACGCAGTATTTT. It encodes CASSLGLAGGPDGTDTQYF. The full variable domain, rest sourced from reference TRBV7-7 and TRBJ2-3, is GAGVSQSPRYKVTKRGQDVTLRCDPISSHATLYWYQQALGQGPEFLTYFNYEAQPDKSGLPSDRFSAERPEGSISTLTIQRTEQRDSAMYRCASSLGLAGGPDGTDTQYFGPGTRLTVL.

CDR3 sequence (DNA): TGCGCCAGCAGCCACCCGGGGGGGAACACTGAAGCTTTCTTT. This encodes CASSHPGGNTEAFF. V and J are TRBV4-1 and TRBJ1-1; D is perhaps TRBD1 (5 bases). With 3 bases removed from V and 1 base from J, the gap between germline ends came to 9 bases. The germline gives CDR1 MGHRA, CDR2 YSYEKL. The CDR3 loop spans 14 amino acids.

The rearrangement uses TRBV19 and TRBJ1-1; D perhaps matches TRBD1 (6 bases). Germline values: CDR1 LNHDA, CDR2 SQIVND (reference sequence). The CDR3 runs 16 residues. V lost 5 bases, J lost 0 bases, and 16 bases lay in between. This CDR3 reads CASSPRQDRMNTEAFF. The CDR3 region has the DNA TGTGCCAGTAGTCCCCGACAAGACAGGATGAACACTGAAGCTTTCTTT.

The chain couples TRBV19 to TRBJ1-1; D not certain. Germline CDR1 and CDR2: LNHDA and SQIVND (reference sequence). The CDR3 spans 14 residues. Trimming took off 8 bases at V and 1 base at J, with 14 bases between the two ends. The CDR3 loop reads CASAWEAGNTEAFF. The CDR3 bases are TGTGCCAGTGCCTGGGAGGCGGGGAACACTGAAGCTTTCTTT.

V usage is TRBV19 and J usage is TRBJ2-3, with 7 nucleotides matching TRBD2. CDR1 is LNHDA and CDR2 is SQIVND in the germline V gene (reference sequence). The junction had 3 bases not matched to a gene; V was cut back by 3 bases and J by 3 bases. This CDR3 contains 14 residues. For the CDR3, the DNA is TGTGCCAGTAGTATGCGGGGGTGGACAGATACGCAGTATTTT. Its protein product is CASSMRGWTDTQYF. The full variable domain, in which reference TRBV19 and TRBJ2-3 provide the parts outside the CDR3, is DGGITQSPKYLFRKEGQNVTLSCEQNLNHDAMYWYRQDPGQGLRLIYYSQIVNDFQKGDIAEGYSVSREKKESFPLTVTSAQKNPTAFYLCASSMRGWTDTQYFGPGTRLTVL.